Listed below are T cell receptor beta chains from one sample, sequenced in a study of blood T cell repertoires in COVID-19. Here immunoSEQ multiplex PCR was the method, and the copy in TCRdb shows in-frame clones only, minus some. The sample holds approximately 270,000 clones, under 90% seen once. Sequenced sample: PBMCs or T cells enriched from blood (not recorded which). The receptor set was obtained from a man in his forties or fifties who had recovered from COVID-19. Each CDR3 is given with its conserved first and last residue.

cdr3_aa j_call v_call
CASSRQENYGYTF TRBJ1-2 TRBV19
CASSPYDLSSGTDTQYF TRBJ2-3 TRBV3-1/TRBV3-2
CASSIIGASYEQYF TRBJ2-7 TRBV19
CASSPPTGLGGYTF TRBJ1-2 TRBV6-5
CASSLEAGKGYTF TRBJ1-2 TRBV7-9
CAITPHPGQGLATMETQYF TRBJ2-5 TRBV10-3
CASSLGRGADTQYF TRBJ2-3 TRBV11-3
CASSLEVGVQETQYF TRBJ2-5 TRBV5-1
CASSPLREKNTEAFF TRBJ1-1 TRBV18
CSATSGVTDTQYF TRBJ2-3 TRBV29-1
CAISESMGANTEAFF TRBJ1-1 TRBV10-3
CASSETGAPYGYTF TRBJ1-2 TRBV9
CASSQVGTGFWANEKLFF TRBJ1-4 TRBV4-1
CASSLEAGVGETQYF TRBJ2-5 TRBV7-7
CASSDGETNSPLHF TRBJ1-6 TRBV6-1
CAAEGASQEQFF TRBJ2-1 TRBV11-2
CASSQDPAGPDVDGYTF TRBJ1-2 TRBV4-2
CASSKTVTGELFF TRBJ2-2 TRBV19